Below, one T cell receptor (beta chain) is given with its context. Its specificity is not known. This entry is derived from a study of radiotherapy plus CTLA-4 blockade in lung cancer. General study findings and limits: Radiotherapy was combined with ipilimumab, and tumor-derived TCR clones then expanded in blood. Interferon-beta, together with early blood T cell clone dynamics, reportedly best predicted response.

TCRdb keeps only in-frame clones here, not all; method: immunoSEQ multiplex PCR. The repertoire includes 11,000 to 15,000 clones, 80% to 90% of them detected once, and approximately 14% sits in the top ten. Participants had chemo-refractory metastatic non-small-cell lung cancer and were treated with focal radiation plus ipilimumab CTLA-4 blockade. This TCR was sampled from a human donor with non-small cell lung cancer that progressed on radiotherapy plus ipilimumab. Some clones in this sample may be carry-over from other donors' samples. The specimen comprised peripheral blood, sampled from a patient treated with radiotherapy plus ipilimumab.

The CDR3 here is CASSYVDREVEQYF. The DNA for the CDR3 is TGTGCCAGCAGCTACGTCGACAGGGAGGTCGAGCAGTACTTC. V usage is TRBV2 and J usage is TRBJ2-7; possibly TRBD1 for D (7 bases). V was trimmed by 6 bases and J by 6 bases, leaving 18 bases between them. The CDR3 consists of 14 residues. Germline CDR1 SNHLY, CDR2 FYNNEI.